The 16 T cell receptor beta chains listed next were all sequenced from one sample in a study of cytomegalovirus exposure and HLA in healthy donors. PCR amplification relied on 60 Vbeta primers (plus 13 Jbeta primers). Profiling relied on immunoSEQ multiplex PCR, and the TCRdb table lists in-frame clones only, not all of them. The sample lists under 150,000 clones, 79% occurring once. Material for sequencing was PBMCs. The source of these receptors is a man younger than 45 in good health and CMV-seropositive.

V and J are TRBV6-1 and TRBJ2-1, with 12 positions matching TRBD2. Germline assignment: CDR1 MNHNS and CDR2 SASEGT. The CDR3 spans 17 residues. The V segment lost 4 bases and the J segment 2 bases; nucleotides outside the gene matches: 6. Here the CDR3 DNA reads TGTGCCAGCAGTGCCTCACTAGCGGGGGGAACCTACAATGAGCAGTTCTTC. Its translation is CASSASLAGGTYNEQFF.

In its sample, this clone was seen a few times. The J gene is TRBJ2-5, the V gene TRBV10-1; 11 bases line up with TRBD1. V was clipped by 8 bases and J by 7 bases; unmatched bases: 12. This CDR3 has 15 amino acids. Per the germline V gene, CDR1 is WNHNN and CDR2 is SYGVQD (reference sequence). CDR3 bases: TGCGCCAGCCCCAAAAGGACAGGGGGCATCACGACCCAGTACTTC. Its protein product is CASPKRTGGITTQYF.

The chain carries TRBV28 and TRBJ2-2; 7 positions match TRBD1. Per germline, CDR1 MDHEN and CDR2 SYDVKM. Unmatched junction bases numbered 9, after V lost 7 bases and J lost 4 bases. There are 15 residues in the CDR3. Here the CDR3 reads CASIPIRDSTGELFF. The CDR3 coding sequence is TGTGCCAGCATCCCGATAAGGGACAGCACCGGGGAGCTGTTTTTT.

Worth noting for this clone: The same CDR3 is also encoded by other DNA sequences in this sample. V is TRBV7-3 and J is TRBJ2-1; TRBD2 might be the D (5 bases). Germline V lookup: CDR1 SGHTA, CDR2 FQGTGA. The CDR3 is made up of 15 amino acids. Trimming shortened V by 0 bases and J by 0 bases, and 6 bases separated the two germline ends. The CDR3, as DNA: TGTGCCAGCAGCTTAACAGGAGGCTCCTACAATGAGCAGTTCTTC. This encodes CASSLTGGSYNEQFF.

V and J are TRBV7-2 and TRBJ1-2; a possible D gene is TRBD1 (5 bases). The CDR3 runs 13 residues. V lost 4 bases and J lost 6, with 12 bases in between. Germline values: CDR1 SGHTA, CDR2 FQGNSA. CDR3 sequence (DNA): TGTGCCAGCAGCTGGCGGGGGAGGAATGGCTACACCTTC. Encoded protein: CASSWRGRNGYTF.

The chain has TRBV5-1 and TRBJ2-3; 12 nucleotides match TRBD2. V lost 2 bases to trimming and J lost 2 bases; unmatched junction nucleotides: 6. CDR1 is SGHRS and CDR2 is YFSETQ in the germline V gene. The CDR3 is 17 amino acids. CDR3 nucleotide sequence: TGCGCCAGCAGCTTCCTTCTAGCGGGAGGGGTCACAGATACGCAGTATTTT. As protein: CASSFLLAGGVTDTQYF.

The CDR3 reads CAWSVGRNYEQYF. In nucleotides, the CDR3 is TGTGCCTGGAGTGTGGGCAGGAACTACGAGCAGTACTTC. V is TRBV30 and J is TRBJ2-7; unclear D gene. The CDR3 totals 13 residues. Germline CDR1 reads GTSNPN; CDR2 reads SVGIG (reference sequence). V shed 0 bases and J shed 3 bases, with 9 bases lying between them.

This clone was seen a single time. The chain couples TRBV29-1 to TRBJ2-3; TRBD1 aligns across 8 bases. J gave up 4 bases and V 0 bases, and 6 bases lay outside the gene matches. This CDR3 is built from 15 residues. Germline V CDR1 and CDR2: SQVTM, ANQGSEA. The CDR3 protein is CSVEDVTGAADTQYF. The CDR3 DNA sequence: TGCAGCGTTGAAGATGTGACAGGGGCTGCAGATACGCAGTATTTT.

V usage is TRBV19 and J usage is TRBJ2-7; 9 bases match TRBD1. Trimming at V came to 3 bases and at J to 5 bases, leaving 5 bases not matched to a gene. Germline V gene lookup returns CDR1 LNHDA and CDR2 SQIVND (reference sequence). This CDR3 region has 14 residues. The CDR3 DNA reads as TGTGCCAGTAGTATTATGGGACAGGGTGACGAGCAGTACTTC. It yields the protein CASSIMGQGDEQYF. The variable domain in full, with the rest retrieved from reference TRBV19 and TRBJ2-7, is DGGITQSPKYLFRKEGQNVTLSCEQNLNHDAMYWYRQDPGQGLRLIYYSQIVNDFQKGDIAEGYSVSREKKESFPLTVTSAQKNPTAFYLCASSIMGQGDEQYFGPGTRLTVT.

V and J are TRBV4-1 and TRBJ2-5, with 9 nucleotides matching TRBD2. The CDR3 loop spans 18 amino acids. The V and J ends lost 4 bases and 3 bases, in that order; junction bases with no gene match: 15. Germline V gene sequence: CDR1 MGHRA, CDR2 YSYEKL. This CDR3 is CASSRQEGRGGAEETQYF. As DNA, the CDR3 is TGCGCCAGCAGCCGACAAGAAGGCCGCGGGGGGGCCGAAGAGACCCAGTACTTC.

The DNA of the CDR3 is TGTGCCAGCAGTCCGGACTTGGGTCCCTACGAGCAGTACTTC. As protein: CASSPDLGPYEQYF. The rearrangement uses TRBV6-5 and TRBJ2-5; D might be TRBD2 (5 bases). The J call is in doubt because the DNA end fits TRBJ2-7 better. The germline CDR1 and CDR2 sequences are MNHEY and SVGAGI. The CDR3 extends over 14 amino acids.

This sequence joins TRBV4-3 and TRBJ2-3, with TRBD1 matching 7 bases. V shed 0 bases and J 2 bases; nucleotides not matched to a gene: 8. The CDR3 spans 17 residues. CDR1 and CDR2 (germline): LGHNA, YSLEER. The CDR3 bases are TGCGCCAGCAGCCAAGAGCCCGGGACAGAATACACAGATACGCAGTATTTT. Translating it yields CASSQEPGTEYTDTQYF.

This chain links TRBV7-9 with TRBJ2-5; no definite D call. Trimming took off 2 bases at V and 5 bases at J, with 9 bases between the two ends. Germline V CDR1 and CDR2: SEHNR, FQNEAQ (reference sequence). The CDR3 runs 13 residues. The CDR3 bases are TGTGCCAGCAGCTTACCTAGTTGGGAGACCCAGTACTTC. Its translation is CASSLPSWETQYF. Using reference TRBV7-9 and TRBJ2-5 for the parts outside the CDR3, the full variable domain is DTGVSQNPRHKITKRGQNVTFRCDPISEHNRLYWYRQTLGQGPEFLTYFQNEAQLEKSRLLSDRFSAERPKGSFSTLEIQRTEQGDSAMYLCASSLPSWETQYFGPGTRLLVL.

The CDR3 region has the DNA TGTGCCAGCAGCCCCAGGGAAACCTACGAGCAGTACTTC. Its translation is CASSPRETYEQYF. This chain joins TRBV5-5 and TRBJ2-7; TRBD1 is a possible D gene (5 bases). V shed 4 bases and J shed 2 bases, with 10 bases lying between them. The CDR3 has 13 amino acids. The germline gives CDR1 SGHKS, CDR2 YYEKEE (reference sequence).

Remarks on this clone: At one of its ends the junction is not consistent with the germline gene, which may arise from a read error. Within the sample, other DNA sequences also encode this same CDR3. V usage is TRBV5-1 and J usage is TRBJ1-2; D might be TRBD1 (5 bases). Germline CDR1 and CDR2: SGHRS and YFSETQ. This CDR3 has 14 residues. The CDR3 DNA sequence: TGCGCCAGCAGCTTGACAGGACAAATCTATGGCTACACCTTT. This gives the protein CASSLTGQIYGYTF.

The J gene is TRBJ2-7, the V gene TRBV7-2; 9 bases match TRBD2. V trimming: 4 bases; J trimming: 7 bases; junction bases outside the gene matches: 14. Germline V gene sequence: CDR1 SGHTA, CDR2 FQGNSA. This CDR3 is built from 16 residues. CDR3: CASSSAGLAGRSEQYF. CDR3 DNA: TGTGCCAGCAGCTCGGCCGGTCTAGCGGGGAGGTCGGAGCAGTACTTC.